This section outlines one T cell receptor (beta chain) sequence together with its context. As handled by the study authors: Estimation of nucleated cell counts was performed using reference gene primer amplification. Repertoires were generated with immunoSEQ multiplex PCR, while TCRdb's copy carries only in-frame clones and drops some. V, J and clone size were drawn from that table, and D and trimming were deduced from the DNA. The table includes around 200,000 clones, about three quarters detected once. This sample is drawn from a study of blood T cell repertoires in COVID-19. Study-wide background: COVID-19 samples from acute and convalescent phases originated in the United States, Italy and Spain. The analysed material was cDNA or gDNA that came from T cells, B-cell-depleted T cells, or PBMCs.

Between the trimmed V and J ends, which lost 4 bases and 5 bases, there was a span of 6 bases. This CDR3 comprises 11 residues. The V gene's germline CDR1 is MNHEY and CDR2 SVGAGI. This receptor was taken from a woman between 70 and 85 years old with acute or convalescent COVID-19. This sequence joins TRBV6-5 and TRBJ2-7, with D hard to call. The specimen sequenced was peripheral blood. As DNA, the CDR3 is TGTGCCAGCAGTTCCGAGGACGAGCAGTACTTC. This gives the protein CASSSEDEQYF.